The subject of this entry is one T cell receptor (beta chain). Its antigen target is currently unknown. Base quality data are lacking; no much larger clone is found one base away. The data belong to a study of a mutant IDH1 vaccine in newly diagnosed glioma (dated by TCRdb to the early 2020s). Some background on the complete study: Vaccination started 4-6 weeks after radiotherapy alone, or was given together with temozolomide cycles in the groups whose treatment included chemotherapy. Before enrollment, patients had received standard therapy of radiotherapy alone, temozolomide alone, or radiochemotherapy with temozolomide; most received the combination. Peripheral blood samples were drawn at six visits, namely V03 (baseline), V05, V07, V10, V12 and V13. Of the approximately 35 treated patients, approximately 62% were male and roughly 38% were female, and a mean age of around 40 years was recorded. For exploratory analyses, about 25 treated patients had longitudinal TCRB deep sequencing done wherever samples were available. The week-35 safety follow-up was designated visit V12, and the week-47 end of study was designated visit V13. Points the paper makes about the study in general: Across multiple MHC alleles, vaccine-induced immune responses were seen in around 94% of patients. Availability determined which PBMC samples were chosen for TCRB deep sequencing. The authors stated that sample limitations prevented analyses of patient blood samples from being reproduced. Pseudoprogression appeared unrelated to alterations in the top peripheral T cell clonotypes detected by TCRB sequencing.

Sample time point, as interpreted from the label and publication: week 35, safety follow-up. Every vaccine dose consisted of 300 ug of a 20-mer mutant IDH1 peptide in Montanide, administered subcutaneously together with topical imiquimod. Eight vaccinations were administered to patients in weeks 1, 3, 5, 7, 11, 15, 19 and 23, corresponding to visits V03 through V10. Donors had newly diagnosed WHO grade 3 or 4 IDH1-mutant astrocytomas with loss of nuclear ATRX. The samples were drawn from NOA16, a multicentre, single-arm, open-label phase I trial in Germany that tested a mutant IDH1 peptide vaccine in humans for the first time. The DNeasy Blood and Tissue Kit was used to extract genomic DNA from EDTA blood for TCRB sequencing. Spanning cysteine to phenylalanine, the CDR3 consists of 17 amino acids. The read is trimmed to its CDR3 DNA, 51 bases read in frame from base 1. Clipping removes 3 bases from V and 7 bases from J, with 14 as the unmatched junction base count. The germline V gene yields SGHAT for CDR1 and FQNNGV for CDR2.

To prepare the library, the immunoSEQ multiplex PCR assay was applied. Following the manufacturer's protocol, the hsTCRB Kit was used to amplify rearranged TCR beta chain sequences. TCRB libraries were sequenced on an Illumina MiSeq. The paper's processing steps were these. Demultiplexing, trimming and gene mapping were performed with the kit vendor's proprietary platform. TCRdb retrieved this table from immuneACCESS and kept in-frame rearrangements only. Not all clones are present; in checked studies, unresolved V genes account for under half, and no reason is known for the remainder. That table furnishes V, J and clone size, whereas the DNA furnished D and trimming. This sample gives some 48,000 clones in total; about 82% of them show up just once. 12% of the sample goes to the ten largest clones.

This TCR was sampled from a man aged 40-50 years with glioma. The sequencing used PBMCs, collected from a glioma patient whose treatment included an IDH1 peptide vaccine. The V gene is TRBV11-2 and the J gene is TRBJ1-1, and 10 junction bases match TRBD1. For the CDR3, the sequence is CASSFPTGGRWKGEAFF. At the DNA level, the sequence is TGTGCCAGCAGCTTCCCGACAGGGGGCAGGTGGAAAGGTGAAGCTTTCTTT.